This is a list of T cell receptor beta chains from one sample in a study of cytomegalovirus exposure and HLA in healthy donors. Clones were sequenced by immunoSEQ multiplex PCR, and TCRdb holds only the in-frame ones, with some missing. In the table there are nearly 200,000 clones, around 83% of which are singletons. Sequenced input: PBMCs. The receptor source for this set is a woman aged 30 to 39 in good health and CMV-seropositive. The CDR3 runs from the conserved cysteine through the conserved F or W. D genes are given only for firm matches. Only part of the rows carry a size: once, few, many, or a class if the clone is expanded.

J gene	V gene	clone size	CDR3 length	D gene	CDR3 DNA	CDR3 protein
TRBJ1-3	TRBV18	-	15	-	TGTGCCAGCTCACCACTACAGTCAGGAGGAAACACCATATATTTT	CASSPLQSGGNTIYF
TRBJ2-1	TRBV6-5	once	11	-	TGTGCCAGCAGTTTCGTAAATGAGCAGTTCTTC	CASSFVNEQFF
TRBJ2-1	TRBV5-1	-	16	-	TGCGCCAGCAGCTTGGAGTCGGCTAGCAGTATGGATGAGCAGTTCTTC	CASSLESASSMDEQFF
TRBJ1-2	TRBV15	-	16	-	TGTGCCACCAGCAGAGATTTAGAGGACAGAGTGTATGGCTACACCTTC	CATSRDLEDRVYGYTF
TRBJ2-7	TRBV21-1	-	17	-	TGTGCCAGCAGCAAAGGGAAGCAGGGGCCAACTTTCTACGAGCAGTACTTC	CASSKGKQGPTFYEQYF
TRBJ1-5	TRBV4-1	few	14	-	TGCGCCAGCAGCCAAGCGGGGTCCAATCAGCCCCAGCATTTT	CASSQAGSNQPQHF
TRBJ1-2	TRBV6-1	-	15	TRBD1	TGTGCCAGCAGAAGAAGCACAGGGGGCGATTTGGGCTACACCTTC	CASRRSTGGDLGYTF
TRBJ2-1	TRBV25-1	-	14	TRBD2	TGTGCCAGCAGTGGCACGACTAGCGGGAATGAGCAGTTCTTC	CASSGTTSGNEQFF
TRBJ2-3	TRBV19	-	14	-	TGTGCCAGTAGTATGTCGGTACGTTACGATACGCAGTATTTT	CASSMSVRYDTQYF
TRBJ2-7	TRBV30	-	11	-	TGTGCCTGGAAGAGGGCGAACGAGCAGTACTTC	CAWKRANEQYF
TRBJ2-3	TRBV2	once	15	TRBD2	TGTGCCAGCAAGGCCGGGACTAGCGGCACAGATACGCAGTATTTT	CASKAGTSGTDTQYF
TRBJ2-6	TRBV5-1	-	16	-	TGCGCCAGCAGTAGGCACGGGGACTCTGGGGCCAACGTCCTGACTTTC	CASSRHGDSGANVLTF
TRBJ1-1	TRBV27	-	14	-	TGTGCCAGCAGTTTAGGACAGCCGAACACTGAAGCTTTCTTT	CASSLGQPNTEAFF
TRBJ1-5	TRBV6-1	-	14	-	TGTGCCAGCAGTGAGGGGCAGAGCAATCAGCCCCAGCATTTT	CASSEGQSNQPQHF
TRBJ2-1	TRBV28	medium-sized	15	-	TGTGCCAGCAGTTTGGCTAGCGTACTCCTCAATGAGCAGTTCTTC	CASSLASVLLNEQFF
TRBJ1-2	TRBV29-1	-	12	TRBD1	TGCAGCGCTGCAACAGGGGACTATGGCTACACCTTC	CSAATGDYGYTF
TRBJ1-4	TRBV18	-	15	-	TGTGCCAGCTCAAAAAACACAGCAACTAATGAAAAACTGTTTTTT	CASSKNTATNEKLFF
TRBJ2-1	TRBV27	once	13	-	TGTGCCAGCAGTTTGACAGGTGTCAATGAGCAGTTCTTC	CASSLTGVNEQFF
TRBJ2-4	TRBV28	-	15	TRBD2	TGTGCCAGCAGTCCGCAAGCGGGAGGTCGCAACATTCAGTACTTC	CASSPQAGGRNIQYF
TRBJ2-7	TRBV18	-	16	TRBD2	TGTGCCAGCTCACCACTTGCAGCTAGCGGTACCTACGAGCAGTACTTC	CASSPLAASGTYEQYF
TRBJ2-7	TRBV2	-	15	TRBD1	TGTGCCAGCAACCTGGGACAGGGGGACTTCGACGAGCAGTACTTC	CASNLGQGDFDEQYF
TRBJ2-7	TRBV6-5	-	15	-	TGTGCCAGCAGTTACGGCTCAGGGAGGACCTACGAGCAGTACTTC	CASSYGSGRTYEQYF
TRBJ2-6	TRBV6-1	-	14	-	TGTGCCAGCTCGGCAGGGTCTGGGGCCAACGTCCTGACTTTC	CASSAGSGANVLTF
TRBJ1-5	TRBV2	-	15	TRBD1	TGTGCCAGCAGGGGACAGGGGGATGGCAATCAGCCCCAGCATTTT	CASRGQGDGNQPQHF
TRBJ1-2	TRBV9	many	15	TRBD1	TGTGCCAGCAGCGTCGTGATGACAGGGCTCTATGGCTACACCTTC	CASSVVMTGLYGYTF
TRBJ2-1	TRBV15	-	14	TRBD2	TGTGCCACCAGCAGAGTCGGGGAGGGGAATGAGCAGTTCTTC	CATSRVGEGNEQFF
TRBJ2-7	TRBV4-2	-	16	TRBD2	TGTGCCAGCAGCCCCGGACTAGCGGGGGAATCCTACGAGCAGTACTTC	CASSPGLAGESYEQYF
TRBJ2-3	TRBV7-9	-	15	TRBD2	TGTGCCAGCAGCCCAGGGGTAGCGGGAGAAAATACGCAGTATTTT	CASSPGVAGENTQYF
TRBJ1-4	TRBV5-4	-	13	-	TGTGCCAGCAGCAGAGAAACTAATGAAAAACTGTTTTTT	CASSRETNEKLFF
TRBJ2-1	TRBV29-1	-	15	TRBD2	TGCAGCGTTACCCCGACTAGCGGGACTTGGAATGAGCAGTTCTTC	CSVTPTSGTWNEQFF
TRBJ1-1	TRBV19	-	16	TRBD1	TGTGCCAGTAGTATCCCTCGACAGGGAGAGAACACTGAAGCTTTCTTT	CASSIPRQGENTEAFF
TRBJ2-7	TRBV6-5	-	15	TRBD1	TGTGCCAGCAGTTACGCCAGGGACAGCCGATACGAGCAGTACTTC	CASSYARDSRYEQYF
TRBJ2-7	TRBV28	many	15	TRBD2	TGTGCCAGCAGTTTACAGCGGGAGAATTCCTACGAGCAGTACTTC	CASSLQRENSYEQYF
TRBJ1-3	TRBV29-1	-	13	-	TGCAGCGTGGGACTGGGCTCTGGAAACACCATATATTTT	CSVGLGSGNTIYF
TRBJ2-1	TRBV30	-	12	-	TGTGCCTGGACTAGCTCCTACAATGAGCAGTTCTTC	CAWTSSYNEQFF
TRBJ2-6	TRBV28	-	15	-	TGTGCCAGTACTCGCGACAACTCTGGGGCCAACGTCCTGACTTTC	CASTRDNSGANVLTF
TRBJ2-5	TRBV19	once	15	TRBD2	TGTGCCAGTAGTACGGGACTAGCGGGGGTAGAGACCCAGTACTTC	CASSTGLAGVETQYF
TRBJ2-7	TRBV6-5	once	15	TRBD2	TGTGCCAGCAGTTACTCTGGGCTAGCGGGAGCCGAGCAGTACTTC	CASSYSGLAGAEQYF
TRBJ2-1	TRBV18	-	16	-	TGTGCCAGCTCACCTCCGACAGGATCCAGGAACAATGAGCAGTTCTTC	CASSPPTGSRNNEQFF
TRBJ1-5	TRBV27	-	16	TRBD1	TGTGCCAGCAGTTCGAACAGGGGCGACGACAATCAGCCCCAGCATTTT	CASSSNRGDDNQPQHF
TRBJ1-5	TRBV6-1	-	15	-	TGTGCCAGCAGTTCCCGTTTCGAGCCCTATCAGCCCCAGCATTTT	CASSSRFEPYQPQHF
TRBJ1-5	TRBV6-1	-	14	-	TGTGCCAGCAGTGTCGAACAGGGAAATCAGCCCCAGCATTTT	CASSVEQGNQPQHF
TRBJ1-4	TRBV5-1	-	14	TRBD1	TGCGCCAGCAACTCCGGGACAGGCAATGAAAAACTGTTTTTT	CASNSGTGNEKLFF
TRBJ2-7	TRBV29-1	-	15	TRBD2	TGCAGCGTTGAATCGGTGGCGGGAGGGCCCCACGAGCAGTACTTC	CSVESVAGGPHEQYF
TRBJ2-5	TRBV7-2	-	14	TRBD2	TGTGCCAGCAGCGCGGGACTAGTCGCGGAGACCCAGTACTTC	CASSAGLVAETQYF
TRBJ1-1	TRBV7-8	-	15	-	TGTGCCAGCAGCTTCCAGGGAAGAATGAACACTGAAGCTTTCTTT	CASSFQGRMNTEAFF
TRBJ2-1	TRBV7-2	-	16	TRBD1	TGTGCCAGCAGCTTAGCTGCGCCAGGGGGTTACAATGAGCAGTTCTTC	CASSLAAPGGYNEQFF
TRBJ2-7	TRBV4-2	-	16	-	TGTGCCAGCAGCGGACGAGGGACTTCTGCCTCCTACGAGCAGTACTTC	CASSGRGTSASYEQYF